These 20 T cell receptor beta chains came from one sample sequenced in a study of blood T cell repertoires in COVID-19. Repertoires were generated with immunoSEQ multiplex PCR, while TCRdb's copy carries only in-frame clones and drops some. The data show 350,000 to 450,000 clones, around 89% seen once. Material for sequencing was peripheral blood. The receptors were sampled from a woman in her thirties or forties with COVID-19, enrolled during active disease.

The chain recombines TRBV19 with TRBJ1-1, with 7 positions matching TRBD1. CDR1 LNHDA and CDR2 SQIVND come from the germline V gene (reference sequence). After removal of 6 bases from V and 5 bases from J, the junction contained 3 bases not matched to a gene. The CDR3 extends over 12 amino acids. CDR3 loop: CASSRGETEAFF. CDR3 bases: TGTGCCAGTAGCAGGGGGGAGACTGAAGCTTTCTTT. Using reference TRBV19 and TRBJ1-1 for the parts outside the CDR3, the full variable domain is DGGITQSPKYLFRKEGQNVTLSCEQNLNHDAMYWYRQDPGQGLRLIYYSQIVNDFQKGDIAEGYSVSREKKESFPLTVTSAQKNPTAFYLCASSRGETEAFFGQGTRLTVV.

The chain uses TRBV6-5 and TRBJ2-3; D remains unclear. Germline V CDR1 and CDR2: MNHEY, SVGAGI. The CDR3 is 16 amino acids. V lost 0 bases and J lost 0, with 10 bases in between. In DNA, the CDR3 is TGTGCCAGCAGTTACTCAGGAGCGACTAGCACAGATACGCAGTATTTT. Translating it yields CASSYSGATSTDTQYF.

The V and J genes are TRBV7-8 and TRBJ1-4; no firm D call. Trimming took 5 bases from V and 0 from J, leaving 28 bases between them. CDR1 SGHVS and CDR2 FQNEAQ come from the germline V gene. The CDR3 is made up of 21 amino acids. Here the CDR3 DNA reads TGTGCCAGCAGCCGTCTAGTGGCAGGCGGGTTTGCTCGTGCAACTAATGAAAAACTGTTTTTT. Translated: CASSRLVAGGFARATNEKLFF.

Concerning this clone itself: At one boundary the junction diverges from the germline segment, which might be a read error. The V and J genes are TRBV6-5 and TRBJ2-7; 7 bases agree with TRBD1. Germline V gene sequence: CDR1 MNHEY, CDR2 SVGAGI. This CDR3 has 13 residues. CDR3 region: CASSDTIQGRYEF. The CDR3 coding sequence is TGTGCCAGCAGCGACACTATACAGGGGCGTTATGAGTTC.

The chain links TRBV11-2 to TRBJ1-3; TRBD1 matches at 9 bases. V trimming: 2 bases; J trimming: 2 bases; junction bases outside the gene matches: 1. The CDR3 loop spans 15 amino acids. The germline CDR1 and CDR2 sequences are SGHAT and FQNNGV. CDR3 amino acids: CASSLHRGPGNTIYF. DNA of the CDR3: TGTGCCAGCAGCTTACACAGGGGGCCTGGAAACACCATATATTTT.

The chain couples TRBV29-1 to TRBJ1-1, with D unresolved. The CDR3 covers 12 residues. Looked up from germline, CDR1 is SQVTM and CDR2 is ANQGSEA. V dropped 6 bases and J dropped 1 base, with 9 bases sitting between them. CDR3 in DNA: TGCAGCGTGAGACATCCGAACACTGAAGCTTTCTTT. Its protein is CSVRHPNTEAFF.

V and J are TRBV27 and TRBJ2-7, with D tentatively TRBD1 (7 bases). The germline V gene encodes CDR1 MNHEY and CDR2 SMNVEV (reference sequence). V shed 6 bases and J shed 3 bases, with 15 bases lying between them. The CDR3 extends over 14 amino acids. The CDR3 DNA reads TGTGCCAGCAGGGGCGGGACAGACGTCTACGAGCAGTACTTC. Translation gives CASRGGTDVYEQYF.

The CDR3 nucleotides read TGTGCCAGCAAAGGCAGGGGCTACACCTTC. Protein sequence: CASKGRGYTF. The chain couples TRBV6-5 to TRBJ1-2; D unresolved. Trimming left V 7 bases short and J 8 bases short, with 8 bases between. The CDR3 sequence is 10 residues long. Germline CDR1 reads MNHEY; CDR2 reads SVGAGI.

V gene TRBV28 combines with J gene TRBJ2-3; D gene ambiguous. V gave up 3 bases and J gave up 0 bases, with 16 bases separating them. Germline V gives CDR1 MDHEN, CDR2 SYDVKM. This CDR3 region has 17 residues. CDR3: CASSFLRSSFSTDTQYF. As DNA, the CDR3 is TGTGCCAGCAGTTTTTTAAGGAGCTCCTTTAGCACAGATACGCAGTATTTT.

V is TRBV6-2 or TRBV6-3 and J is TRBJ2-1, with unresolved D. Trimming left V 5 bases short and J 0 bases short, with 8 bases between. The CDR3 covers 14 residues. Germline lookup yields CDR1 MNHEY and CDR2 SVGEGT. CDR3 coding DNA: TGTGCCAGCAGTAGACTGGTCTCCTACAATGAGCAGTTCTTC. Translation: CASSRLVSYNEQFF.

The rearrangement joins TRBV20-1 to TRBJ1-5, with 7 bases fitting TRBD1. Germline CDR1 is DFQATT and CDR2 is SNEGSKA (reference sequence). The CDR3 length is 14 residues. V lost 3 bases to trimming and J lost 5 bases; unmatched junction nucleotides: 7. CDR3 sequence: CSASRRQGDQPQHF. CDR3 DNA: TGCAGTGCTAGTCGAAGGCAGGGGGATCAGCCCCAGCATTTT.

The V and J genes are TRBV29-1 and TRBJ1-4; 12 bases are a match to TRBD1. Germline CDR1 SQVTM, CDR2 ANQGSEA. The V and J ends lost 8 bases and 6 bases, in that order; junction bases with no gene match: 10. The CDR3 consists of 15 residues. The CDR3: CSCRGGDRGHEKLFF. The CDR3 DNA sequence: TGCAGCTGTCGGGGAGGGGACAGGGGGCATGAAAAACTGTTTTTT.

The chain carries TRBV28 and TRBJ2-2; no clear D. Per germline, CDR1 MDHEN and CDR2 SYDVKM. Trimming took off 6 bases at V and 1 base at J, with 15 bases between the two ends. The CDR3 is 16 amino acids. The CDR3 DNA is TGTGCCAGCAGCCGTACCGGGTCGGTGAACACCGGGGAGCTGTTTTTT. Translated, it gives CASSRTGSVNTGELFF.

The gene calls are TRBV6-2 or TRBV6-3 and TRBJ1-2, with a tentative D call TRBD1 (6 bases). Between the trimmed V and J ends, which lost 2 bases and 4 bases, there was a span of 11 bases. The length of the CDR3 is 14 residues. Germline V CDR1 and CDR2: MNHEY, SVGEGT. CDR3 nucleotide sequence: TGTGCCAGCAGTTACAACAGGGAGGGCTATGGCTACACCTTC. Translation: CASSYNREGYGYTF.

The chain has TRBV27 and TRBJ2-3; 7 positions match TRBD2. Trimming removed 5 bases from V and 2 bases from J; junction bases left unmatched: 10. This CDR3 has 16 residues. Per the germline V gene, CDR1 is MNHEY and CDR2 is SMNVEV (reference sequence). CDR3 in DNA: TGTGCCAGCAGTCCGTCCAGCGGGGAGACCACAGATACGCAGTATTTT. Residues: CASSPSSGETTDTQYF.

The genes are TRBV5-4 and TRBJ2-5; 12 nucleotides line up with TRBD2. The CDR3 extends over 18 amino acids. The germline V gene has CDR1 SGHNT and CDR2 YYREEE (reference sequence). Trimming removed 0 bases from V and 0 bases from J; junction bases left unmatched: 6. The CDR3 protein is CASSLGGLAGTNQETQYF. DNA for the CDR3: TGTGCCAGCAGCTTGGGAGGACTAGCGGGGACTAACCAAGAGACCCAGTACTTC.

This clone was counted a few times. The gene calls are TRBV18 and TRBJ1-2; possibly TRBD1 for D (6 bases). Germline values: CDR1 KGHSH, CDR2 LQKENI. CDR3 length: 15 residues. V dropped 4 bases and J dropped 3 bases, with 15 bases sitting between them. The CDR3, as DNA: TGTGCCAGCTCACAGTCGATTTCAGGGGACTATGGCTACACCTTC. As protein: CASSQSISGDYGYTF.

For the CDR3, the DNA is TGTGCCAGCAGCCGAGGGTCTGGCTATGGCTACACCTTC. It yields the protein CASSRGSGYGYTF. V gene TRBV12-3 or TRBV12-4 combines with J gene TRBJ1-2; no definite D call. Trimming took 6 bases from V and 4 from J, leaving 12 bases between them. The CDR3 is made up of 13 amino acids.

CDR3 loop: CASSYGTSGGPYNEQFF. CDR3 bases: TGTGCCAGCAGTTACGGAACTAGCGGGGGACCCTACAATGAGCAGTTCTTC. The chain joins TRBV6-2 or TRBV6-3 to TRBJ2-1, with 11 bases aligning to TRBD2. Germline assignment: CDR1 MNHEY and CDR2 SVGEGT. V shed 2 bases and J 2 bases; nucleotides not matched to a gene: 5. The CDR3 is 17 amino acids.

This clone has only one observation. This chain links TRBV18 with TRBJ2-3; no definite D call. The CDR3 is 12 amino acids. V was pared by 6 bases and J by 4 bases, with 8 bases between. Per the germline V gene, CDR1 is KGHSH and CDR2 is LQKENI. CDR3: CASSTGSDTQYF. The CDR3 nucleotides read TGTGCCAGCTCCACGGGTTCAGATACGCAGTATTTT. Supplemented by reference TRBV18 and TRBJ2-3, the full variable domain reads NAGVMQNPRHLVRRRGQEARLRCSPMKGHSHVYWYRQLPEEGLKFMVYLQKENIIDESGMPKERFSAEFPKEGPSILRIQQVVRGDSAAYFCASSTGSDTQYFGPGTRLTVL.